The 31 T cell receptor beta chains in this list originate from one sample, sequenced in a study of CD8 T cells in Susac syndrome. RNA, at about 0.45 to 1 ug, was reverse transcribed with random hexamers. TCRdb ran MiXCR on the immunoSEQ multiplex PCR reads and lists one entry per CDR3 protein. The sample has around 270,000 distinct CDR3 sequences; 75% to 90% are singletons. The material sequenced was CD8+ T cells from PBMCs. These receptors all stem from a human donor with multiple sclerosis.

The rearrangement links TRBV7-9 to TRBJ2-5; D is possibly TRBD1 (5 bases). Germline-derived CDR1 and CDR2 are SEHNR and FQNEAQ (reference sequence). Trimming cost V 5 bases and J 4 bases, with 8 bases left between them. The CDR3 has 12 residues. The CDR3: CASSKGVETQYF. CDR3 nucleotide sequence: TGTGCCAGCAGCAAAGGGGTAGAGACCCAGTACTTC. The whole variable domain, filled in from reference TRBV7-9 and TRBJ2-5, reads DTGVSQNPRHKITKRGQNVTFRCDPISEHNRLYWYRQTLGQGPEFLTYFQNEAQLEKSRLLSDRFSAERPKGSFSTLEIQRTEQGDSAMYLCASSKGVETQYFGPGTRLLVL.

The J gene is TRBJ2-1, the V gene TRBV6-5; D not certain. Trimming left V 6 bases short and J 0 bases short, with 9 bases between. Germline loops: CDR1 MNHEY, CDR2 SVGAGI. The CDR3 is made up of 14 amino acids. The CDR3 spells CASSWSPSYNEQFF. DNA of the CDR3: TGTGCCAGCAGCTGGAGCCCCTCCTACAATGAGCAGTTCTTC.

The CDR3 is CASSFFRPGGSSYEQYF. The CDR3 coding sequence is TGTGCCAGCAGCTTTTTCCGTCCGGGGGGGAGCTCCTACGAGCAGTACTTC. The chain is built from TRBV6-1 and TRBJ2-7; 8 bases are shared with TRBD2. The germline V gene encodes CDR1 MNHNS and CDR2 SASEGT. This CDR3 comprises 17 residues. The V segment lost 6 bases and the J segment 0 bases; nucleotides outside the gene matches: 13.

The rearrangement joins TRBV2 to TRBJ2-2; a weak D match, TRBD1 (5 bases). Trimming cost V 7 bases and J 2 bases, with 11 bases left between them. Germline V gene sequence: CDR1 SNHLY, CDR2 FYNNEI. The CDR3 runs to 14 residues. This chain's CDR3 is CASKRTFNTGELFF. CDR3 sequence (DNA): TGTGCCAGCAAAAGGACATTTAACACCGGGGAGCTGTTTTTT. The entire variable domain, with the rest obtained from reference TRBV2 and TRBJ2-2, is as follows: EPEVTQTPSHQVTQMGQEVILRCVPISNHLYFYWYRQILGQKVEFLVSFYNNEISEKSEIFDDQFSVERPDGSNFTLKIRSTKLEDSAMYFCASKRTFNTGELFFGEGSRLTVL.

J is TRBJ2-3 and V is TRBV11-3; weak D call: TRBD2 (6 bases). Between the trimmed V and J ends, which lost 5 bases and 0 bases, there was a span of 15 bases. The germline V gene has CDR1 SGHNT and CDR2 YENEEA. CDR3 length equals 16 residues. CDR3 bases: TGTGCCAGCAGCGAACTTAGCGGAACAAGCACAGATACGCAGTATTTT. This gives the protein CASSELSGTSTDTQYF.

V usage is TRBV7-9 and J usage is TRBJ2-7; 8 bases fit TRBD2. The CDR3 runs 16 residues. In germline, CDR1 is SEHNR, CDR2 FQNEAQ (reference sequence). Losses at the gene ends were 0 bases for V and 3 bases for J; bases not matched to a gene: 7. In DNA, the CDR3 is TGTGCCAGCAGCTTAGCTCAGGGGCGGGAGGACTACGAGCAGTACTTC. Its protein is CASSLAQGREDYEQYF.

This chain's CDR3 is CASSRTGRLAYGYTF. The CDR3 nucleotides read TGTGCCAGCAGTCGGACAGGAAGGCTCGCCTATGGCTACACCTTC. The chain carries TRBV7-9 and TRBJ1-2; 7 positions agree with TRBD1. The CDR3 totals 15 residues. CDR1 SEHNR and CDR2 FQNEAQ come from the germline V gene (reference sequence). Unmatched junction bases numbered 11, after V lost 6 bases and J lost 4 bases.

A single count supports this clonotype. V is TRBV4-1 and J is TRBJ2-6; D might be TRBD1 or TRBD2, each matching 5 bases. The length of the CDR3 is 14 residues. CDR1 and CDR2 from the germline V gene are MGHRA and YSYEKL. The V and J ends lost 0 bases and 6 bases respectively, with 6 bases between them. The CDR3 sequence: CASSQEGEANVLTF. The CDR3 DNA reads TGCGCCAGCAGCCAAGAGGGGGAGGCCAACGTCCTGACTTTC.

The V call is TRBV9, the J call TRBJ2-1; TRBD2 aligns across 12 bases. The V gene end was trimmed by 0 bases and the J gene end by 7 bases; junction bases not matched to a gene: 2. The V gene's germline CDR1 is SGDLS and CDR2 YYNGEE. The CDR3 spans 15 residues. CDR3 region: CASSVGTSGVNEQFF. DNA of the CDR3: TGTGCCAGCAGCGTAGGGACTAGCGGGGTGAATGAGCAGTTCTTC.

This sequence joins TRBV7-8 and TRBJ2-1; D is perhaps TRBD2 (7 bases). This CDR3 spans 17 amino acids. With 5 bases removed from V and 1 base from J, the gap between germline ends came to 18 bases. From germline, CDR1 is SGHVS and CDR2 FQNEAQ. The CDR3 region is CASSVNAGALSYNEQFF. The DNA for the CDR3 is TGTGCCAGCAGCGTTAATGCGGGGGCTCTTTCCTACAATGAGCAGTTCTTC.

This rearrangement joins TRBV6-2 or TRBV6-3 to TRBJ2-3; either TRBD1 or TRBD2 may fit D (6 bases each). The CDR3 totals 17 residues. V was clipped by 0 bases and J by 2 bases, with 15 bases between them. Germline CDR1 is MNHEY and CDR2 is SVGEGT. The CDR3 DNA is TGTGCCAGCAGTTACTCCCCGGGGGCACTACCCACAGATACGCAGTATTTT. It yields the protein CASSYSPGALPTDTQYF.

The rearrangement uses TRBV14 and TRBJ2-1; no firm D call. This CDR3 spans 16 amino acids. In germline, CDR1 is SGHDN, CDR2 FVKESK. With 0 bases removed from V and 3 bases from J, the gap between germline ends came to 12 bases. This chain's CDR3 is CASSQEMRFGYNEQFF. The CDR3 coding sequence is TGTGCCAGCAGCCAAGAGATGAGGTTTGGCTACAATGAGCAGTTCTTC.

This sequence joins TRBV12-3 or TRBV12-4 and TRBJ2-5; either TRBD1 or TRBD2 may fit D (6 bases each). The CDR3 runs to 14 residues. With 6 bases removed from V and 3 bases from J, the gap between germline ends came to 14 bases. CDR3 DNA sequence: TGTGCCAGCAGCCCGATGGAGGGGGAAGAGACCCAGTACTTC. It encodes CASSPMEGEETQYF.

This clonotype was observed a single time. CDR3 DNA sequence: TGTGCCAGCAGTTACGGGGCAACTGGGGCCAACGTCCTGACTTTC. Amino acids: CASSYGATGANVLTF. The chain uses TRBV6-5 and TRBJ2-6, with D perhaps TRBD1 (5 bases). V dropped 2 bases and J dropped 2 bases, with 7 bases sitting between them. The CDR3 loop spans 15 amino acids. Germline CDR1 and CDR2: MNHEY and SVGAGI.

The genes are TRBV28 and TRBJ1-3; D uncertain. Germline V gives CDR1 MDHEN, CDR2 SYDVKM. V lost 7 bases to trimming and J lost 0 bases, with 13 bases between them. This CDR3 is built from 15 residues. CDR3 protein: CASNPLLGSGNTIYF. CDR3 DNA sequence: TGTGCCAGCAACCCTCTCCTGGGCTCTGGAAACACCATATATTTT.

This chain joins TRBV11-1 and TRBJ1-3; D possibly corresponds to TRBD1 (6 bases). This CDR3 is built from 21 residues. V was shortened by 4 bases and J by 0 bases, with 28 bases between the two germline ends. Germline V lookup: CDR1 SGHAT, CDR2 FQDESV (reference sequence). The CDR3 here is CASSSTVTGIRDIGSGNTIYF. The DNA for the CDR3 is TGTGCCAGCAGCTCTACAGTTACCGGGATCAGGGACATAGGCTCTGGAAACACCATATATTTT.

This chain links TRBV27 with TRBJ2-7; the D gene is possibly TRBD2 (5 bases). The length of the CDR3 is 13 residues. V lost 5 bases and J 0 bases, leaving 8 bases between the germline ends. The germline V gene has CDR1 MNHEY and CDR2 SMNVEV (reference sequence). DNA of the CDR3: TGTGCCAGCAGTGATGGGAGCTCCTACGAGCAGTACTTC. It encodes CASSDGSSYEQYF.

The chain joins TRBV29-1 to TRBJ1-1; tentative D call: TRBD1 (5 bases). The germline V gene encodes CDR1 SQVTM and CDR2 ANQGSEA. The CDR3 has 13 amino acids. V shed 3 bases and J shed 3 bases, with 11 bases lying between them. The CDR3 spells CSVESGLDTEAFF. CDR3 in DNA: TGCAGCGTTGAGTCAGGGTTGGACACTGAAGCTTTCTTT.

The gene calls are TRBV5-1 and TRBJ1-6; TRBD1 aligns across 8 bases. The J segment lost 3 bases and the V segment lost 4 bases, leaving 9 bases of the junction unmatched. This CDR3 has 17 residues. Germline assignment: CDR1 SGHRS and CDR2 YFSETQ. The CDR3 nucleotides are TGCGCCAGCAGCGAAAACAGGGGGTTGGGCTATAATTCACCCCTCCACTTT. Translation: CASSENRGLGYNSPLHF.

The V call is TRBV2, the J call TRBJ2-1; D tentatively fits TRBD1 or TRBD2 (6 bases each). The CDR3 totals 15 residues. Germline V CDR1 and CDR2: SNHLY, FYNNEI. Trimming removed 3 bases at V and 7 bases at J, with 16 bases between. This CDR3 reads CASSDAGGYRNEQFF. The CDR3 coding sequence is TGTGCCAGCAGTGATGCCGGGGGCTATAGGAATGAGCAGTTCTTC. Complete variable domain (other parts from reference TRBV2 and TRBJ2-1): EPEVTQTPSHQVTQMGQEVILRCVPISNHLYFYWYRQILGQKVEFLVSFYNNEISEKSEIFDDQFSVERPDGSNFTLKIRSTKLEDSAMYFCASSDAGGYRNEQFFGPGTRLTVL.

The V gene is TRBV25-1, the J gene TRBJ2-2, with 9 positions matching TRBD1. This CDR3 spans 15 amino acids. CDR1 and CDR2 (germline): MGHDK, SYGVNS. After removal of 3 bases from V and 3 bases from J, the junction contained 2 bases not matched to a gene. The CDR3 sequence is CASSDGDRDTGELFF. The CDR3, as DNA: TGTGCCAGCAGTGACGGGGACAGGGACACCGGGGAGCTGTTTTTT.

This sequence joins TRBV7-9 and TRBJ1-2; the D gene is possibly TRBD1 (5 bases). The V end was cut by 4 bases, the J end by 8 bases, with 14 bases between. The CDR3 sequence is 13 residues long. Germline values: CDR1 SEHNR, CDR2 FQNEAQ (reference sequence). CDR3 DNA sequence: TGTGCCAGCAGCTATGGGGGATCTTACGGCTACACCTTC. This translates into CASSYGGSYGYTF.

This chain uses TRBV5-1 with TRBJ2-3; 9 nucleotides match TRBD2. Germline CDR1 is SGHRS and CDR2 is YFSETQ. This CDR3 has 16 amino acids. The V gene end was trimmed by 4 bases and the J gene end by 5 bases; junction bases not matched to a gene: 11. In DNA form, the CDR3 reads TGCGCCAGCAGCCTCCTAGGGGAGCGGGAGGTAGATACGCAGTATTTT. It is translated as CASSLLGEREVDTQYF.

The V gene is TRBV6-1, the J gene TRBJ1-2; a weak D match, TRBD1 (5 bases). This CDR3 region has 12 residues. CDR1 is MNHNS and CDR2 is SASEGT in the germline V gene. V lost 6 bases, J lost 2 bases, and 7 bases lay in between. CDR3 sequence reads: CASRQENYGYTF. The CDR3 region has the DNA TGTGCCAGCAGACAGGAGAACTATGGCTACACCTTC.

This chain connects TRBV20-1 to TRBJ2-5; 10 bases agree with TRBD1. Per the germline V gene, CDR1 is DFQATT and CDR2 is SNEGSKA (reference sequence). CDR3 length: 14 amino acids. The trim removed 3 bases at V and 2 bases at J, leaving 3 bases unmatched. DNA for the CDR3: TGCAGTGCTAGGACAGGGGGCGAACAAGAGACCCAGTACTTC. As protein: CSARTGGEQETQYF.

The chain couples TRBV13 to TRBJ1-2; possible D gene TRBD1, 5 bases. V was shortened by 1 base and J by 4 bases, with 13 bases between the two germline ends. CDR3 length equals 15 residues. Germline CDR1 reads PRHDT; CDR2 reads FYEKMQ (reference sequence). CDR3 DNA: TGTGCCAGCAGCTTAGTTCTGGGGCCAAGCTATGGCTACACCTTC. It is translated as CASSLVLGPSYGYTF.

The J gene is TRBJ2-3, the V gene TRBV4-1, with TRBD1 matching 8 bases. Germline assignment: CDR1 MGHRA and CDR2 YSYEKL. This CDR3 is 17 amino acids long. The trim removed 5 bases at V and 2 bases at J, leaving 12 bases unmatched. CDR3 sequence reads: CASSDSPGQAYTDTQYF. CDR3 nucleotides: TGCGCCAGCAGCGATTCTCCGGGACAGGCCTACACAGATACGCAGTATTTT.

The chain couples TRBV25-1 to TRBJ2-4; 7 nucleotides agree with TRBD2. V trimming: 2 bases; J trimming: 0 bases; junction bases outside the gene matches: 1. CDR1 is MGHDK and CDR2 is SYGVNS in the germline V gene. The CDR3 loop spans 15 amino acids. This chain's CDR3 is CASSEGGGAKNIQYF. The CDR3 bases are TGTGCCAGCAGTGAAGGGGGGGGAGCCAAAAACATTCAGTACTTC.

The chain employs TRBV19 and TRBJ2-1; the D gene could be TRBD1 or TRBD2 (6 bases each). The V gene's germline CDR1 is LNHDA and CDR2 SQIVND (reference sequence). The CDR3 runs 14 residues. V lost 0 bases to trimming and J lost 6 bases, with 9 bases between them. CDR3 in DNA: TGTGCCAGTAGTATAGATCGGGGGCTCAATGAGCAGTTCTTC. This sequence encodes CASSIDRGLNEQFF.

A few counts support this clonotype. The chain joins TRBV27 to TRBJ1-5; D might be TRBD1 (5 bases). CDR3 length: 14 residues. Between the trimmed V and J ends, which lost 3 bases and 3 bases, there was a span of 9 bases. CDR1 is MNHEY and CDR2 is SMNVEV in the germline V gene (reference sequence). The CDR3 DNA follows: TGTGCCAGCAGTTTTCGGGGGTTCAATCAGCCCCAGCATTTT. Residues: CASSFRGFNQPQHF.

The rearrangement links TRBV6-6 to TRBJ2-1; TRBD2 matches at 10 bases. The V gene end was trimmed by 4 bases and the J gene end by 6 bases; junction bases not matched to a gene: 6. The V gene's germline CDR1 is MNHNY and CDR2 SVGAGI (reference sequence). The CDR3 loop spans 15 amino acids. The CDR3 is CASSSRSSGSNEQFF. CDR3 DNA: TGTGCCAGCAGTTCCCGTTCTAGCGGGAGCAATGAGCAGTTCTTC.